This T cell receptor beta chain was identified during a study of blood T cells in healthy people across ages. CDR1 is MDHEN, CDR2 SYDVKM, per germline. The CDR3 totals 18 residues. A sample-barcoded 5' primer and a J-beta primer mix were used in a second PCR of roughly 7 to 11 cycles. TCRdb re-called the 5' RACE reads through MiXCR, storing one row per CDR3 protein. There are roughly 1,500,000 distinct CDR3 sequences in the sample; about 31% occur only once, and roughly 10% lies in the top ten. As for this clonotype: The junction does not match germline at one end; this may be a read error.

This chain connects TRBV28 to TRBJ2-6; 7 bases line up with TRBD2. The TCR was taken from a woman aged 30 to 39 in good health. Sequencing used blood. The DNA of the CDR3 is TGTGTCAGCAGTTTATATGGGGGAGGGCCGACGGGGGCCAACGTCCTGACTTTC. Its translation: CVSSLYGGGPTGANVLTF.